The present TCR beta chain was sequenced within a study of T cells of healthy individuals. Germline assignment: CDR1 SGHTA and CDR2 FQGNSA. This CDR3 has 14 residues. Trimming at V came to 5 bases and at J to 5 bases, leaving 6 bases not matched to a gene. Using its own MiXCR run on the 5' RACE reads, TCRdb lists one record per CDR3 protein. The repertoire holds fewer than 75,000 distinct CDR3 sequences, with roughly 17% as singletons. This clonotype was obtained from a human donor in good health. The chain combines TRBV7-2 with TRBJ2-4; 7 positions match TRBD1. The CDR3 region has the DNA TGTGCCAGCAGCAAGGGGGCTCTGGAAAACATTCAGTACTTC. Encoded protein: CASSKGALENIQYF.